Below, 16 T cell receptor beta chains from the same sample are listed, as sequenced in a study of T cell responses to AZD1222 COVID-19 vaccine. The assay was immunoSEQ multiplex PCR, and TCRdb's table has in-frame clones only and misses some. The sample has tens of thousands of clones; approximately 83% are singletons. The material was peripheral blood, obtained on day 0 of AZD1222 vaccination. These receptors were taken from an adult in good health.

V usage is TRBV28 and J usage is TRBJ1-1; D unresolved. Germline-derived CDR1 and CDR2 are MDHEN and SYDVKM. There are 13 residues in the CDR3. Trimming left V 7 bases short and J 3 bases short, with 12 bases between. CDR3 sequence reads: CASTYTSHTEAFF. CDR3 nucleotides: TGTGCCAGCACCTATACTAGTCACACTGAAGCTTTCTTT.

The chain combines TRBV5-6 with TRBJ2-2, with 11 bases that match TRBD1. The J segment lost 4 bases and the V segment lost 3 bases, leaving 2 bases of the junction unmatched. The CDR3 sequence is 15 residues long. CDR1 and CDR2 from the germline V gene are SGHDT and YYEEEE. CDR3 residues: CASSWGQGVTGELFF. CDR3 bases: TGTGCCAGCAGCTGGGGACAGGGGGTCACCGGGGAGCTGTTTTTT.

This clone has a single count. The V and J genes are TRBV5-5 and TRBJ1-6, with 7 bases aligning to TRBD1. Per the germline V gene, CDR1 is SGHKS and CDR2 is YYEKEE (reference sequence). The CDR3 sequence is 14 residues long. The ends lost 2 bases at V and 11 bases at J; junction bases unmatched: 7. This chain's CDR3 is CASSFGQEPPPLHF. The CDR3 region has the DNA TGTGCCAGCAGCTTCGGACAGGAGCCCCCACCCCTCCACTTT.

A few counts support this clone. The chain combines TRBV2 with TRBJ1-1, with 7 bases that match TRBD1. Germline CDR1 SNHLY, CDR2 FYNNEI. The V gene end was trimmed by 5 bases and the J gene end by 0 bases; junction bases not matched to a gene: 9. This CDR3 contains 16 residues. In DNA form, the CDR3 reads TGTGCCAGCAGTACAAGACCGGGACAGATGAACACTGAAGCTTTCTTT. Amino acid sequence: CASSTRPGQMNTEAFF.

CDR3 in amino acids: CASSLLPDKYEQYF. CDR3 in DNA: TGCGCCAGCAGCTTGCTCCCGGACAAGTACGAGCAGTACTTC. This chain connects TRBV5-1 to TRBJ2-7, with D perhaps TRBD1 (5 bases). The CDR3 loop spans 14 amino acids. CDR1 is SGHRS and CDR2 is YFSETQ in the germline V gene. Between the trimmed V and J ends, which lost 1 base and 4 bases, there was a span of 12 bases.

This chain connects TRBV11-2 to TRBJ1-6, with TRBD1 matching over 11 bases. V lost 5 bases, J lost 10 bases, and 7 bases stayed unmatched. Looked up from germline, CDR1 is SGHAT and CDR2 is FQNNGV. The CDR3 spans 15 residues. The DNA for the CDR3 is TGTGCCAGCAGCCGCACCGGGACAGGGGGATCACCCCTCCACTTT. It encodes CASSRTGTGGSPLHF.

This sequence joins TRBV6-6 and TRBJ1-2; 7 nucleotides match TRBD1. Trimming took 6 bases from V and 4 from J; bases not matched to a gene: 11. Germline CDR1 is MNHNY and CDR2 is SVGAGI (reference sequence). CDR3 size: 15 residues. Here the CDR3 reads CASRLKGASAYGYTF. The CDR3 DNA is TGTGCCAGCAGATTAAAGGGGGCATCCGCCTATGGCTACACCTTC.

The V call is TRBV5-6, the J call TRBJ2-7; 9 bases agree with TRBD1. Losses at the gene ends were 4 bases for V and 3 bases for J; bases not matched to a gene: 8. CDR1 SGHDT and CDR2 YYEEEE come from the germline V gene. The CDR3 loop spans 15 amino acids. The CDR3 loop is CASSTGTGSFYEQYF. The DNA of the CDR3 is TGTGCCAGCAGCACTGGGACAGGGTCTTTCTACGAGCAGTACTTC. Full variable domain (missing parts from reference TRBV5-6 and TRBJ2-7): DAGVTQSPTHLIKTRGQQVTLRCSPKSGHDTVSWYQQALGQGPQFIFQYYEEEERQRGNFPDRFSGHQFPNYSSELNVNALLLGDSALYLCASSTGTGSFYEQYFGPGTRLTVT.

This sequence joins TRBV7-2 and TRBJ1-2, with D tentatively TRBD1 (6 bases). The CDR3 consists of 11 residues. Germline V gene data show CDR1 as SGHTA and CDR2 as FQGNSA. Trimming took off 5 bases at V and 7 bases at J, with 8 bases between the two ends. CDR3 in amino acids: CASSQDSGYTF. CDR3 bases: TGTGCCAGCAGCCAGGACAGTGGCTACACCTTC.

The rearrangement joins TRBV11-2 to TRBJ2-3, with 9 bases identical to TRBD1. CDR1 and CDR2 from the germline V gene are SGHAT and FQNNGV. The CDR3 has 16 amino acids. The trim removed 3 bases at V and 4 bases at J, leaving 8 bases unmatched. CDR3 protein: CASSFTGTGKSDTQYF. The DNA for the CDR3 is TGTGCCAGCAGCTTTACCGGGACAGGGAAGTCAGATACGCAGTATTTT.

The chain uses TRBV7-6 and TRBJ2-3; D uncertain. The V gene's germline CDR1 is SGHVS and CDR2 FNYEAQ. Trimming removed 5 bases at V and 3 bases at J, with 18 bases between. The length of the CDR3 is 16 residues. In nucleotides, the CDR3 is TGTGCCAGCAGCGGAGAACTGGGTCCCGAAACAGATACGCAGTATTTT. This codes for CASSGELGPETDTQYF.

This rearrangement joins TRBV6-5 to TRBJ2-1, with D uncertain. Deletions cut 0 bases from V and 4 bases from J, with 7 bases between. This CDR3 has 14 residues. Looked up from germline, CDR1 is MNHEY and CDR2 is SVGAGI. CDR3 in amino acids: CASSYSSGYNEQFF. As DNA, the CDR3 is TGTGCCAGCAGTTACTCGAGTGGATACAATGAGCAGTTCTTC.

The chain carries TRBV9 and TRBJ2-7; the match to TRBD1 covers 10 bases. V lost 0 bases, J lost 1 base, and 4 bases stayed unmatched. The CDR3 consists of 16 residues. The V gene's germline CDR1 is SGDLS and CDR2 YYNGEE. The CDR3 sequence: CASSVDGTGDSYEQYF. DNA for the CDR3: TGTGCCAGCAGCGTAGATGGGACAGGGGATTCCTACGAGCAGTACTTC. Full variable domain (rest looked up from reference TRBV9 and TRBJ2-7): DSGVTQTPKHLITATGQRVTLRCSPRSGDLSVYWYQQSLDQGLQFLIQYYNGEERAKGNILERFSAQQFPDLHSELNLSSLELGDSALYFCASSVDGTGDSYEQYFGPGTRLTVT.

This clone was counted once. The chain recombines TRBV6-5 with TRBJ1-2; 7 nucleotides line up with TRBD1. CDR1 is MNHEY, CDR2 SVGAGI, per germline. This CDR3 spans 13 amino acids. The V gene end was trimmed by 6 bases and the J gene end by 8 bases; junction bases not matched to a gene: 9. The CDR3 DNA is TGTGCCAGCAGCCGAGACAGGGAAGGAGGCTACACCTTC. Its protein product is CASSRDREGGYTF.

The chain links TRBV7-2 to TRBJ2-5; D unresolved. CDR3 length: 16 residues. Per the germline V gene, CDR1 is SGHTA and CDR2 is FQGNSA. The V end lost 1 base, the J end lost 1 base, and 13 bases lay between the germline ends. The CDR3 region has the DNA TGTGCCAGCAGCTTAGTAAATAGTCCCATCCAAGAGACCCAGTACTTC. This sequence encodes CASSLVNSPIQETQYF.

This sequence joins TRBV6-5 and TRBJ1-2; D unclear. Germline V lookup: CDR1 MNHEY, CDR2 SVGAGI. V gave up 5 bases and J gave up 0 bases, with 7 bases separating them. The CDR3 length is 13 residues. The CDR3 nucleotides read TGTGCCAGCAGTATGCAGACTAACTATGGCTACACCTTC. Amino acids: CASSMQTNYGYTF.